This T cell receptor beta chain was identified in a study of OX40 agonist ivuxolimab in advanced cancers. Trimming cost V 0 bases and J 2 bases, with 10 bases left between them. Germline V gives CDR1 MNHNY, CDR2 SVGAGI (reference sequence). The CDR3 runs to 15 residues. At baseline, cycle 4 day 1, and cycle 7 day 1, blood was sampled. Some clones are missing from TCRdb's copy, which holds only in-frame ones; the method was immunoSEQ multiplex PCR. The sample yields tens of thousands of clones, 90% seen once. The starting material was CD4+ or CD8+ T cells sorted from blood, obtained in a trial of the OX40 agonist ivuxolimab. The chain is built from TRBV6-6 and TRBJ2-5, with D possibly TRBD1 on 6 matching bases. The sequence derives from an adult with an advanced solid tumor such as melanoma, head and neck, liver or kidney cancer. The CDR3 DNA reads as TGTGCCAGCAGTTACTCCATGGACAGTCAAGAGACCCAGTACTTC. Translating it yields CASSYSMDSQETQYF.